The present TCR beta chain was sequenced within a study of identical twins. J lost 4 bases, V lost 7 bases, and 6 bases had no gene match. Germline values: CDR1 SGHRS, CDR2 YFSETQ. This CDR3 comprises 15 residues. TCRdb re-called the 5' RACE reads through MiXCR, storing one row per CDR3 protein. The sample comprises hundreds of thousands of distinct CDR3 sequences, 15% to 20% of which are singletons, and about 12% rests with the top ten. These records were also assigned to another study, of T cells expressing NK-cell markers. That work adds: Among the eight sequenced donors, seven tested HCMV-seropositive and one tested seronegative.

The receptor comes from a woman between 18 and 29 years old in good health. The sequencing sample was made of PBMCs. This chain uses TRBV5-1 with TRBJ2-2; TRBD2 agrees at 11 bases. This chain's CDR3 is CASGLTSGSTGELFF. In DNA form, the CDR3 reads TGCGCCAGCGGTCTAACTAGCGGGAGCACCGGGGAGCTGTTTTTT.